This T cell receptor (beta chain) was observed in a study of shared clonotypes between healthy human individuals (dated by TCRdb to the early 2020s). In terms of the full investigation: The cohort included a few men and two women between 18 and 49 years of age. For each donor, CD4 naive and CD4 memory were each given three plates, CD8 naive was given two plates, and CD8 memory was given one plate. To estimate repertoire size and how much clonotype sharing occurs between individuals, the study deeply sequenced the blood TCR repertoires of five healthy adults. To increase sequencing depth and limit assay-specific biases, TCR repertoire library preparation and sequencing were carried out by different laboratories using diverse techniques. Between about 0.85 and 9.5 billion PBMCs per donor were obtained by leukapheresis. Overall study results and their limits: Sharing across a handful of donors was observed for roughly 5% of naive CD4, 3% to 4% of naive CD8, 2.3% of memory CD4, and about 0.39% of memory CD8 clonotypes. Clonotypes shared by all four sorted-subset donors showed higher generation probabilities than non-shared clonotypes. Estimated clonotype richness was generally larger for naive than for memory subsets. Even with the large sequencing depth, rarefaction of the sorted-subset datasets indicated that sequencing was incomplete. Sampling was restricted to blood, and TCR repertoires in tissue are likely to differ from TCR repertoires in blood. Pairwise subsampling led to the expectation that sequencing depth would affect the degree of clonotype sharing among donors. Because the study included only a small number of donors, the genetic and exposure-history diversity represented was limited.

Donors were healthy HIV-negative adults with no recently reported acute infections or vaccinations. Only Caucasian adults living in Nashville, Tennessee, USA were represented among the donors. Magnetic negative selection was used to enrich CD4+ T cells, after which naive cells were positively selected on CD45RA and the negative fraction became the memory subset. Blood was collected by leukapheresis, and PBMCs were isolated by Ficoll-Histopaque density gradient centrifugation and then cryopreserved in liquid nitrogen vapor phase. Analytical flow cytometry was used to check the purity and quantity of every magnetically sorted T cell population. From each sorted fraction, genomic DNA was isolated and quantified by UV absorbance on a Nanodrop 2000c. A word on this clone: The target of this receptor is not known. There are no base qualities to consult, and no much larger clone falls within one base.

TCR CDR3 regions were amplified from genomic DNA by multiplex PCR using the deep immunoSEQ assay. Extracted genomic DNA from each cell subset was spread evenly across all wells of several immunoSEQ 96-well plates, with each plate serving as a replicate. For sorted subsets, roughly 200 ng of genomic DNA, equivalent to around 29,000 T cell genomes, went into each replicate PCR. Purified libraries were measured with a Qubit 3.0 fluorometer, size-checked on a Bioanalyzer 2100, and measured again with the KAPA Library Quantification kit. Each immunoSEQ 96-well plate was sequenced on its own single-read 150-cycle Illumina NextSeq 550 flow cell. In the paper's pipeline: Because the immunoSEQ output held only junctional sequences and lacked quality scores, the filtering could not match the filtering applied to full-length reads. To assign V/J genes and CDR3, sequences were annotated using PyIR, a Python wrapper for IgBLAST v1.9, with IMGT germline references. Reads were removed for weak V/J assignments (E-value above 1e-6), missing CDR3, stop codons, out-of-frame junctions, or ambiguous translated residues. V3J clonotypes were defined as sequences sharing the same inferred V gene, J gene, and CDR3 amino acid sequence. Percentage overlap between repertoires was computed as shared unique clonotypes divided by the size of the smaller repertoire. RTK rarefaction, the Chao1 estimator, and Recon v2.1 estimates of unobserved clonotypes were used to assess repertoire richness. OLGA was used to compute generation probabilities for all TCRbeta clonotypes that the gDNA method yielded from a handful of donors. This immuneACCESS table, as held by TCRdb, lists in-frame sequences with V and J called but not all clones. Of the missing ones, under half trace to an unresolved V gene in checked studies; the others have no known cause. The V and J calls and clone size come from that table; D and trimming were worked out from the DNA. The sample profile shows some 1,100,000 clones; more than 75% of them were found once. Of the sample, approximately 0.52% falls within the top ten clones.

V is trimmed back by 6 bases and J by 7 bases, and the junction contains 8 bases that no gene match accounts for. The CDR1 and CDR2 encoded by the germline V gene (reference sequence) are MNHNY and SVGAGI. Spanning cysteine to phenylalanine, the CDR3 consists of 14 amino acids. Just CDR3 DNA is preserved here, 42 bases in frame from base 1. The sequenced sample consisted of memory CD4+ T cells from PBMCs. The sample's cell subset or site, from its label and the paper: CD45RA-negative fraction. The V gene is TRBV6-6 and the J gene is TRBJ2-7; TRBD1 matches 11 bases in the middle. The sequence was obtained from a man between 18 and 29 years old in good health. Some clones in this sample may be carry-over from other donors' samples. The bases read TGTGCCAGCAGCCTAGGACAGGGGGCGGGGGAGCAGTACTTC. This sequence encodes CASSLGQGAGEQYF.